Sequencing of this T cell receptor (beta chain) was carried out in a study of cytomegalovirus exposure and HLA in healthy donors. Study-level points and caveats: With later analysis, a missense DCLRE1C variant became linked to TCR beta V- and J-gene trimming.

Concerning this clone itself: Antigen: not known.

Deletions cut 5 bases from V and 5 bases from J, with 22 bases between. Germline loops: CDR1 GTSNPN, CDR2 SVGIG (reference sequence). The CDR3 loop spans 17 amino acids. The PCR ran on 60 Vbeta and 13 Jbeta primers. Here immunoSEQ multiplex PCR was the method, and the copy in TCRdb shows in-frame clones only, minus some. The sample carries approximately 91,000 clones, about 89% recorded once. What was sequenced was PBMCs. The TCR sequence derives from a young man in good health and CMV-seropositive. V and J are TRBV30 and TRBJ1-6; TRBD1 might be the D (5 bases). CDR3 DNA: TGTGCCTGGGAAAGACAGAGCCTACGGAAAAATAATTCACCCCTCCACTTT. The encoded protein is CAWERQSLRKNNSPLHF.